What follows are 32 T cell receptor beta chains derived from one specimen sequenced in a study of shared clonotypes between healthy human individuals. The repertoire was sequenced with immunoSEQ multiplex PCR; TCRdb's copy has only in-frame clones and lacks some. The sample gives some 2 million clones, about 94% of which show up once; around 1% is in the top ten. Naive CD8 cells lacked CD45RO, underwent positive selection for CCR7 and left out terminally differentiated effector memory CD45RA+ cells. The sample taken for sequencing was naive CD8+ T cells sorted from blood. The receptors originated from a man aged 18 to 29 in good health.

As to this clone: This sample also contains other DNA sequences that code for the same CDR3. The rearrangement joins TRBV4-1 to TRBJ2-7, with D perhaps matching TRBD1 (5 bases). Germline CDR1 is MGHRA and CDR2 is YSYEKL. The ends were cut back, 3 bases at V and 1 base at J, with 7 bases in the middle. The CDR3 extends over 13 amino acids. CDR3 loop: CASSQTASYEQYF. The CDR3 coding sequence is TGCGCCAGCAGCCAGACAGCTTCCTACGAGCAGTACTTC.

The V and J genes are TRBV15 and TRBJ2-3; unclear D gene. CDR1 is LNHNV, CDR2 YYDKDF, per germline (reference sequence). Trimming stripped 1 base from V and 4 bases from J, with 3 bases between. CDR3 length: 12 residues. This CDR3 is CATSRAPDTQYF. CDR3 coding DNA: TGTGCCACCAGCAGAGCCCCAGATACGCAGTATTTT.

The J gene is TRBJ2-3, the V gene TRBV5-6; a possible D gene is TRBD2 (6 bases). The CDR3 covers 14 residues. Trimming took 4 bases from V and 0 from J, leaving 9 bases between them. Germline V gives CDR1 SGHDT, CDR2 YYEEEE. In DNA, the CDR3 is TGTGCCAGCAGCCTTAGCGGTAGCACAGATACGCAGTATTTT. Amino acids: CASSLSGSTDTQYF.

V usage is TRBV5-6 and J usage is TRBJ2-1; possible D gene TRBD2, 5 bases. There are 13 residues in the CDR3. The germline CDR1 and CDR2 sequences are SGHDT and YYEEEE. Between the trimmed V and J ends, which lost 3 bases and 5 bases, there was a span of 9 bases. The CDR3 sequence: CASSSDFDNEQFF. CDR3 DNA: TGTGCCAGCAGCTCGGACTTTGACAATGAGCAGTTCTTC.

The rearrangement links TRBV5-6 to TRBJ1-4; D is perhaps TRBD1 (5 bases). CDR1 and CDR2 (germline): SGHDT, YYEEEE. The CDR3 runs to 15 residues. The ends were cut back, 2 bases at V and 7 bases at J, with 15 bases in the middle. This CDR3 reads CASSLMIQGPEKLFF. CDR3 DNA: TGTGCCAGCAGCTTAATGATTCAGGGACCTGAAAAACTGTTTTTT.

The chain is built from TRBV5-1 and TRBJ2-5, with 12 bases fitting TRBD2. This CDR3 has 16 residues. Germline lookup yields CDR1 SGHRS and CDR2 YFSETQ. Losses at the gene ends were 4 bases for V and 4 bases for J; bases not matched to a gene: 8. The CDR3 DNA reads as TGCGCCAGCAGCACCCTCGGACTAGCGGGAACAGAGACCCAGTACTTC. Translating it yields CASSTLGLAGTETQYF.

V usage is TRBV28 and J usage is TRBJ1-4; D is perhaps TRBD1 (6 bases). Trimming shortened V by 1 base and J by 8 bases, and 17 bases separated the two germline ends. CDR3 length: 16 amino acids. The V gene's germline CDR1 is MDHEN and CDR2 SYDVKM. The CDR3 DNA sequence: TGTGCCAGCAGTTTATCTCCGGGGGGGCTTAGAGAAAAACTGTTTTTT. The encoded protein is CASSLSPGGLREKLFF.

This chain uses TRBV15 with TRBJ2-2; 7 bases align to TRBD2. In germline, CDR1 is LNHNV, CDR2 YYDKDF (reference sequence). The CDR3 is 15 residues long. With 8 bases clipped from V and 1 base from J, the junction kept 7 bases outside the gene matches. The CDR3 sequence: CATAAASGNTGELFF. In nucleotides, the CDR3 is TGTGCCACCGCGGCCGCTAGCGGGAACACCGGGGAGCTGTTTTTT. The full variable domain, rest sourced from reference TRBV15 and TRBJ2-2, is DAMVIQNPRYQVTQFGKPVTLSCSQTLNHNVMYWYQQKSSQAPKLLFHYYDKDFNNEADTPDNFQSRRPNTSFCFLDIRSPGLGDTAMYLCATAAASGNTGELFFGEGSRLTVL.

The V gene is TRBV5-1, the J gene TRBJ2-3; 11 nucleotides agree with TRBD1. V lost 3 bases to trimming and J lost 5 bases; unmatched junction nucleotides: 8. The CDR3 spans 16 residues. Per the germline V gene, CDR1 is SGHRS and CDR2 is YFSETQ. The CDR3 DNA reads as TGCGCCAGCAGCTACCAGGACAGGGGGCGCATAGATACGCAGTATTTT. This translates into CASSYQDRGRIDTQYF.

The V call is TRBV6-5, the J call TRBJ2-5; 9 positions match TRBD1. This CDR3 has 14 amino acids. Germline assignment: CDR1 MNHEY and CDR2 SVGAGI. V gave up 4 bases and J gave up 7 bases; unmatched junction bases: 7. For the CDR3, the DNA is TGTGCCAGCAGTTCAAGGACAGGGGAAGGGACCCAGTACTTC. Translating gives CASSSRTGEGTQYF.

This clone was seen only once. Other DNA sequences within the sample encode an identical CDR3. The chain combines TRBV4-1 with TRBJ2-7, with D unclear. In germline, CDR1 is MGHRA, CDR2 YSYEKL. This CDR3 region has 15 residues. Trimming took 1 base from V and 0 from J, leaving 10 bases between them. Written as DNA, the CDR3 is TGCGCCAGCAGCCAAGGTGCAGGATACTCCTACGAGCAGTACTTC. This translates into CASSQGAGYSYEQYF.

The chain combines TRBV4-2 with TRBJ2-1; possible D gene TRBD1, 6 bases. Trimming removed 8 bases at V and 8 bases at J, with 13 bases between. Germline V gene sequence: CDR1 LGHNA, CDR2 YNFKEQ. The length of the CDR3 is 12 residues. Here the CDR3 reads CASGGPGDEQFF. CDR3 in DNA: TGTGCCAGCGGGGGCCCCGGGGATGAGCAGTTCTTC.

The rearrangement joins TRBV6-1 to TRBJ2-7; no reliable D call. Deletions cut 10 bases from V and 3 bases from J, with 16 bases between. CDR1 MNHNS and CDR2 SASEGT come from the germline V gene. The CDR3 sequence is 13 residues long. Here the CDR3 reads CATVKTSLYEQYF. CDR3 bases: TGTGCCACCGTAAAGACGTCACTCTACGAGCAGTACTTC.

This clone was seen just once. The chain combines TRBV27 with TRBJ2-4; D ambiguous. Germline assignment: CDR1 MNHEY and CDR2 SMNVEV (reference sequence). This CDR3 has 13 residues. The V and J ends lost 0 bases and 8 bases respectively, with 8 bases between them. The CDR3 loop reads CASSLSSNHIQYF. As DNA, the CDR3 is TGTGCCAGCAGTTTATCCTCGAATCACATTCAGTACTTC.

V is TRBV4-1 and J is TRBJ2-7; 8 nucleotides align to TRBD1. Trimming took 1 base from V and 2 from J; bases not matched to a gene: 4. CDR3 size: 15 residues. The germline V gene has CDR1 MGHRA and CDR2 YSYEKL. The CDR3, as DNA: TGCGCCAGCAGCCAAGGGACAGGGCCAACCTACGAGCAGTACTTC. As protein: CASSQGTGPTYEQYF.

On this clone itself: In the same sample, other DNA sequences code for this CDR3. The rearrangement uses TRBV5-6 and TRBJ1-1, with D uncertain. V was pared by 0 bases and J by 4 bases, with 10 bases between. This CDR3 is 14 amino acids long. The germline V gene has CDR1 SGHDT and CDR2 YYEEEE. For the CDR3, the DNA is TGTGCCAGCAGCTTGGCGGGCGTTGGCACTGAAGCTTTCTTT. As protein: CASSLAGVGTEAFF.

The J gene is TRBJ2-1, the V gene TRBV29-1; 8 positions agree with TRBD1. With V trimmed by 5 bases and J by 6 bases, 6 bases remained unmatched. The CDR3 is 13 residues long. The germline gives CDR1 SQVTM, CDR2 ANQGSEA. The CDR3 loop is CSVPGQVSNEQFF. CDR3 in DNA: TGCAGCGTTCCGGGACAGGTCTCCAATGAGCAGTTCTTC.

The chain employs TRBV11-2 and TRBJ2-7, with 7 bases identical to TRBD2. This CDR3 has 18 residues. After removal of 1 base from V and 2 bases from J, the junction contained 14 bases not matched to a gene. Germline lookup yields CDR1 SGHAT and CDR2 FQNNGV. CDR3 residues: CASSLATYVLAPPYEQYF. In DNA form, the CDR3 reads TGTGCCAGCAGCTTAGCCACATATGTACTAGCGCCACCCTACGAGCAGTACTTC.

The V call is TRBV14, the J call TRBJ1-2; D ambiguous. The CDR3 has 15 residues. V lost 0 bases, J lost 5 bases, and 13 bases lay in between. Germline-derived CDR1 and CDR2 are SGHDN and FVKESK. CDR3 amino acids: CASSQDLASVYGYTF. In DNA, the CDR3 is TGTGCCAGCAGCCAAGATCTGGCCTCTGTGTATGGCTACACCTTC.

The rearrangement links TRBV25-1 to TRBJ2-2, with D uncertain. Germline CDR1 reads MGHDK; CDR2 reads SYGVNS. Trimming removed 3 bases at V and 0 bases at J, with 11 bases between. This CDR3 comprises 16 residues. The CDR3 here is CASSEWEVSNTGELFF. The CDR3, as DNA: TGTGCCAGCAGTGAGTGGGAAGTATCGAACACCGGGGAGCTGTTTTTT.

The rearrangement uses TRBV13 and TRBJ2-3; the D is unclear. The CDR3 length is 13 residues. Deletions cut 6 bases from V and 1 base from J, with 8 bases between. Germline-derived CDR1 and CDR2 are PRHDT and FYEKMQ (reference sequence). This chain's CDR3 is CASSRRGTDTQYF. The CDR3 nucleotides read TGTGCCAGCAGTCGTCGGGGCACAGATACGCAGTATTTT.

As to this clone: Other nucleotide sequences in the sample specify the same CDR3. The chain recombines TRBV19 with TRBJ2-7; 9 positions agree with TRBD1. Germline values: CDR1 LNHDA, CDR2 SQIVND (reference sequence). The CDR3 runs to 14 residues. The V segment lost 5 bases and the J segment 2 bases; nucleotides outside the gene matches: 4. CDR3 DNA: TGTGCCAGTAGTCTGGGACAGGGTGCCTACGAGCAGTACTTC. This translates into CASSLGQGAYEQYF.

The chain links TRBV11-2 to TRBJ1-5, with D unresolved. Germline V gene data show CDR1 as SGHAT and CDR2 as FQNNGV. V gave up 0 bases and J gave up 3 bases, with 9 bases separating them. This CDR3 region has 15 residues. This chain's CDR3 is CASSLEASSNQPQHF. CDR3 in DNA: TGTGCCAGCAGCTTAGAGGCCTCTTCCAATCAGCCCCAGCATTTT. The entire variable domain, with the rest obtained from reference TRBV11-2 and TRBJ1-5, is as follows: EAGVAQSPRYKIIEKRQSVAFWCNPISGHATLYWYQQILGQGPKLLIQFQNNGVVDDSQLPKDRFSAERLKGVDSTLKIQPAKLEDSAVYLCASSLEASSNQPQHFGDGTRLSIL.

J is TRBJ1-2 and V is TRBV5-6, with 8 bases fitting TRBD1. CDR1 is SGHDT, CDR2 YYEEEE, per germline. This CDR3 comprises 12 residues. Germline trimming cut 7 bases from V and 3 bases from J; bases unmatched to any gene: 2. As DNA, the CDR3 is TGTGCCAGCCAGGGGGCGGACTATGGCTACACCTTC. Its translation: CASQGADYGYTF.

With regard to this clone: This specimen includes other DNA sequences encoding the same CDR3. The V gene is TRBV7-9, the J gene TRBJ1-1; D not resolved. This CDR3 region has 14 residues. The V end was cut by 1 base, the J end by 1 base, with 7 bases between. CDR1 is SEHNR, CDR2 FQNEAQ, per germline (reference sequence). The DNA of the CDR3 is TGTGCCAGCAGCTTAGGCCCATCGAACACTGAAGCTTTCTTT. This codes for CASSLGPSNTEAFF.

V is TRBV29-1 and J is TRBJ1-1, with a possible D match to TRBD1 (5 bases). V was clipped by 3 bases and J by 1 base, with 15 bases between them. Germline assignment: CDR1 SQVTM and CDR2 ANQGSEA. This CDR3 is 15 amino acids long. The CDR3 DNA follows: TGCAGCGTTGATGGCAGGGAATTAGGGAACACTGAAGCTTTCTTT. Translating gives CSVDGRELGNTEAFF.

The gene calls are TRBV6-4 and TRBJ2-3; 14 bases match TRBD2. The CDR3 length is 16 residues. The ends lost 10 bases at V and 1 base at J; junction bases unmatched: 7. CDR1 MRHNA and CDR2 SNTAGT come from the germline V gene. This CDR3 is CATRLAGGRGTDTQYF. The CDR3 bases are TGTGCCACAAGACTAGCGGGAGGGCGCGGCACAGATACGCAGTATTTT.

On this clone itself: This may be a read error, as it is one base from a much larger clone. The identical CDR3 is also encoded by other nucleotide sequences in the sample. The chain joins TRBV27 to TRBJ2-5, with D hard to call. Germline lookup yields CDR1 MNHEY and CDR2 SMNVEV (reference sequence). Trimming cost V 3 bases and J 5 bases, with 4 bases left between them. The CDR3 loop spans 11 amino acids. CDR3 DNA: TGTGCCAGCAGTTTGGGTGAGACCCAGTACTTC. It yields the protein CASSLGETQYF.

The chain uses TRBV29-1 and TRBJ2-7, with 9 bases identical to TRBD2. Germline lookup yields CDR1 SQVTM and CDR2 ANQGSEA. This CDR3 contains 13 residues. The CDR3 DNA follows: TGCAGTATTCGGACTAGCGAGGCCTACGAGCAGTACTTC. Amino acids: CSIRTSEAYEQYF.

The chain uses TRBV19 and TRBJ2-7, with 9 bases identical to TRBD1. Germline assignment: CDR1 LNHDA and CDR2 SQIVND (reference sequence). J gave up 1 base and V 5 bases, and 9 bases lay outside the gene matches. The CDR3 is 16 residues long. CDR3 sequence (DNA): TGTGCCAGTAGTGTAGGACCCGGGACAGGGTCCTACGAGCAGTACTTC. Translating gives CASSVGPGTGSYEQYF.

The J gene is TRBJ1-2, the V gene TRBV19; D gene unclear. Germline V gene data show CDR1 as LNHDA and CDR2 as SQIVND (reference sequence). This CDR3 spans 13 amino acids. Deletions cut 5 bases from V and 4 bases from J, with 11 bases between. CDR3 protein: CASSLGIGYGYTF. The CDR3 DNA reads as TGTGCCAGTAGTCTGGGAATAGGCTATGGCTACACCTTC.

The chain carries TRBV5-6 and TRBJ2-4, with D unresolved. Germline CDR1 and CDR2: SGHDT and YYEEEE. V was trimmed by 1 base and J by 0 bases, leaving 8 bases between them. This CDR3 spans 15 amino acids. The CDR3 DNA sequence: TGTGCCAGCAGCTTGTCAGGTTTAGCCAAAAACATTCAGTACTTC. This translates into CASSLSGLAKNIQYF.